A single sample is the source of the 32 T cell receptor beta chains below, sequenced in a study of blood T cell dynamics during melanoma immunotherapy. This sample's time point: week 3, after first cycle of checkpoint inhibitor. Generated by immunoSEQ multiplex PCR, the TCRdb table keeps only in-frame clones and is missing some. The sample consists of 14,000 to 15,000 clones, approximately 88% of them appearing once. The sequencing here drew on blood, taken from a patient treated with checkpoint blockade. Receptors were obtained from a human donor with melanoma.

This clone was counted once. The V gene is TRBV11-2, the J gene TRBJ1-6; D is ambiguous. Trimming took 4 bases from V and 7 from J, leaving 20 bases between them. The germline V gene encodes CDR1 SGHAT and CDR2 FQNNGV. The CDR3 loop spans 17 amino acids. The CDR3 DNA follows: TGTGCCAGCAGCTCCGGGTTTGCGGTCAGTAGAAATTCACCCCTCCACTTT. Translated, it gives CASSSGFAVSRNSPLHF.

This chain uses TRBV29-1 with TRBJ2-1; 7 bases are shared with TRBD2. This CDR3 comprises 13 residues. The V gene's germline CDR1 is SQVTM and CDR2 ANQGSEA. V was clipped by 4 bases and J by 3 bases; unmatched bases: 3. The CDR3 protein is CSVVASGYNEQFF. DNA for the CDR3: TGCAGCGTTGTGGCTAGCGGCTACAATGAGCAGTTCTTC.

The gene calls are TRBV19 and TRBJ1-1; the D gene is possibly TRBD1 (5 bases). V lost 7 bases and J lost 1, with 10 bases in between. From germline, CDR1 is LNHDA and CDR2 SQIVND (reference sequence). The CDR3 extends over 13 amino acids. The CDR3 region has the DNA TGTGCCAGTACTAGGGACTCGAACACTGAAGCTTTCTTT. It is translated as CASTRDSNTEAFF.

The genes are TRBV5-1 and TRBJ2-5, with 12 bases matching TRBD2. Germline-derived CDR1 and CDR2 are SGHRS and YFSETQ. CDR3 length: 15 residues. V lost 2 bases to trimming and J lost 3 bases; unmatched junction nucleotides: 2. The CDR3 spells CASSLTSGRKETQYF. The CDR3 nucleotides are TGCGCCAGCAGCTTAACTAGCGGGAGGAAAGAGACCCAGTACTTC. Using reference TRBV5-1 and TRBJ2-5 for the parts outside the CDR3, the full variable domain is KAGVTQTPRYLIKTRGQQVTLSCSPISGHRSVSWYQQTPGQGLQFLFEYFSETQRNKGNFPGRFSGRQFSNSRSEMNVSTLELGDSALYLCASSLTSGRKETQYFGPGTRLLVL.

V usage is TRBV12-5 and J usage is TRBJ2-1; D call uncertain. The V end was cut by 2 bases, the J end by 4 bases, with 6 bases between. Germline CDR1 LGHNT, CDR2 FRNRAP. This CDR3 comprises 13 residues. For the CDR3, the DNA is TGTGCTAGTGGTTTGAACCGGTACAATGAGCAGTTCTTC. It yields the protein CASGLNRYNEQFF.

In its sample, this clone was seen a few times. This chain joins TRBV5-6 and TRBJ1-5, with D perhaps TRBD1 (5 bases). The CDR3 consists of 15 residues. Germline assignment: CDR1 SGHDT and CDR2 YYEEEE. Between the trimmed V and J ends, which lost 1 base and 3 bases, there was a span of 11 bases. The CDR3 coding sequence is TGTGCCAGCAGCTTGTATGGGGCGAACAATCAGCCCCAGCATTTT. Residues: CASSLYGANNQPQHF.

The chain uses TRBV19 and TRBJ1-2; D remains ambiguous. Germline loops: CDR1 LNHDA, CDR2 SQIVND (reference sequence). Trimming shortened V by 7 bases and J by 4 bases, and 16 bases separated the two germline ends. There are 14 residues in the CDR3. CDR3 bases: TGTGCCAGTACAACGCCGGGTATAACCTATGGCTACACCTTC. It encodes CASTTPGITYGYTF.

The J gene is TRBJ2-3, the V gene TRBV4-2; TRBD2 might be the D (6 bases). The V gene lost 1 base and the J gene lost 1 base, with 12 bases spanning the gap. CDR1 and CDR2 from the germline V gene are LGHNA and YNFKEQ. The length of the CDR3 is 16 residues. DNA for the CDR3: TGTGCCAGCAGCCAAGGTAGCGGAGCCCGCACAGATACGCAGTATTTT. Its translation: CASSQGSGARTDTQYF.

This chain uses TRBV7-3 with TRBJ2-3; 10 bases match TRBD2. The trim removed 2 bases at V and 3 bases at J, leaving 8 bases unmatched. Germline loops: CDR1 SGHTA, CDR2 FQGTGA. The CDR3 covers 17 residues. The CDR3: CASSLLPSGSGTDTQYF. The CDR3 nucleotides are TGTGCCAGCAGCTTACTACCTAGCGGGAGTGGTACAGATACGCAGTATTTT. Variable domain in full (rest from reference TRBV7-3 and TRBJ2-3): GAGVSQTPSNKVTEKGKYVELRCDPISGHTALYWYRQSLGQGPEFLIYFQGTGAADDSGLPNDRFFAVRPEGSVSTLKIQRTERGDSAVYLCASSLLPSGSGTDTQYFGPGTRLTVL.

The chain carries TRBV7-9 and TRBJ2-7; D perhaps matches TRBD1 (5 bases). This CDR3 has 13 amino acids. Germline assignment: CDR1 SEHNR and CDR2 FQNEAQ (reference sequence). Trimming removed 5 bases from V and 2 bases from J, with 10 bases in between. CDR3 in DNA: TGTGCCAGCAGCAAACAGGAGACCTACGAGCAGTACTTC. It translates to CASSKQETYEQYF.

The chain joins TRBV4-3 to TRBJ1-4; perhaps TRBD1 as D (6 bases). Germline V CDR1 and CDR2: LGHNA, YSLEER. The V end lost 2 bases, the J end lost 10 bases, and 17 bases lay between the germline ends. The length of the CDR3 is 15 residues. CDR3 DNA sequence: TGCGCCAGCAGCCAATACCGGGACAATCCTAGAAAACTGTTTTTT. This sequence encodes CASSQYRDNPRKLFF.

The V call is TRBV9, the J call TRBJ2-1; maybe TRBD2 (6 bases). V lost 0 bases, J lost 0 bases, and 10 bases lay in between. This CDR3 has 16 amino acids. Looked up from germline, CDR1 is SGDLS and CDR2 is YYNGEE. The CDR3 DNA is TGTGCCAGCAGCGTAGGGGGAGGAGGCTCCTACAATGAGCAGTTCTTC. Translated: CASSVGGGGSYNEQFF.

The rearrangement joins TRBV7-3 to TRBJ2-1, with TRBD2 identical over 8 bases. The CDR3 consists of 12 residues. V gave up 2 bases and J gave up 16 bases; unmatched junction bases: 7. Germline V gene data show CDR1 as SGHTA and CDR2 as FQGTGA. Here the CDR3 reads CASSLDGTRIFF. The CDR3 DNA reads TGTGCCAGCAGCTTAGATGGGACTAGGATCTTCTTC.

The chain links TRBV28 to TRBJ2-2; tentative D call: TRBD2 (6 bases). Germline CDR1 reads MDHEN; CDR2 reads SYDVKM. V was clipped by 8 bases and J by 3 bases, with 13 bases between them. The length of the CDR3 is 14 residues. CDR3 in amino acids: CASLLGGYTGELFF. CDR3 bases: TGTGCCAGCTTGTTGGGGGGTTACACCGGGGAGCTGTTTTTT.

This clone was seen a handful of times. CDR3 nucleotides: TGTGCCTGGAGTGCCACCCTGACGGGCAATCAGCCCCAGCATTTT. Translated: CAWSATLTGNQPQHF. This rearrangement joins TRBV30 to TRBJ1-5; D is unclear. Deletions cut 1 base from V and 2 bases from J, with 12 bases between. Germline V CDR1 and CDR2: GTSNPN, SVGIG (reference sequence). CDR3 size: 15 residues. Looking up the rest from reference TRBV30 and TRBJ1-5 gives the full variable domain: SQTIHQWPATLVQPVGSPLSLECTVEGTSNPNLYWYRQAAGRGLQLLFYSVGIGQISSEVPQNLSASRPQDRQFILSSKKLLLSDSGFYLCAWSATLTGNQPQHFGDGTRLSIL.

The chain is built from TRBV21-1 and TRBJ2-6; the table calls TRBD1, which could not be checked here. TRBV21-1 represents a pseudogene. This CDR3 has 19 amino acids. As DNA, the CDR3 is TGTGCCAGCAGCCCAGGGGGGGGACAGGGCCCCTCTGGGGCCAACGTCCTGACTTTC. This codes for CASSPGGGQGPSGANVLTF.

This chain joins TRBV7-9 and TRBJ2-1, with 9 positions matching TRBD2. The germline CDR1 and CDR2 sequences are SEHNR and FQNEAQ (reference sequence). J gave up 5 bases and V 6 bases, and 8 bases lay outside the gene matches. The CDR3 has 15 amino acids. The DNA of the CDR3 is TGTGCCAGCAGTCCAGCGGGAGGAGGGCACAATGAGCAGTTCTTC. Protein sequence: CASSPAGGGHNEQFF.

Only one count was recorded for this clone. This sequence joins TRBV7-3 and TRBJ2-1, with D tentatively TRBD1 (5 bases). V lost 3 bases, J lost 7 bases, and 10 bases lay in between. Germline CDR1 SGHTA, CDR2 FQGTGA. This CDR3 spans 13 amino acids. The DNA of the CDR3 is TGTGCCAGCAGCTTCGCAGGGATAAATGAGCAGTTCTTC. It codes for CASSFAGINEQFF.

This clone was observed once. The CDR3 DNA reads as TGTGCCAGCAGCTTAGCGACAGGTGGGGCCAACGTCCTGACTTTC. This gives the protein CASSLATGGANVLTF. The chain couples TRBV7-9 to TRBJ2-6, with a possible D match to TRBD1 (6 bases). The CDR3 consists of 15 residues. From germline, CDR1 is SEHNR and CDR2 FQNEAQ (reference sequence). The V end was cut by 0 bases, the J end by 3 bases, with 6 bases between.

DNA of the CDR3: TGTGCCAGCAGCCCCCAGGGTGATTCACCCCTCCACTTT. The encoded protein is CASSPQGDSPLHF. This chain connects TRBV11-2 to TRBJ1-6; a possible D gene is TRBD1 (5 bases). CDR1 SGHAT and CDR2 FQNNGV come from the germline V gene. The length of the CDR3 is 13 residues. V was clipped by 5 bases and J by 8 bases, with 10 bases between them.

The V and J genes are TRBV18 and TRBJ2-2, with D hard to call. Germline V gives CDR1 KGHSH, CDR2 LQKENI. Trimming removed 3 bases from V and 0 bases from J, with 5 bases in between. This CDR3 is built from 14 residues. CDR3 sequence (DNA): TGTGCCAGCTCACCCACGGCGAACACCGGGGAGCTGTTTTTT. Translating it yields CASSPTANTGELFF.

The chain has TRBV6-6 and TRBJ2-2; D might be TRBD2 (6 bases). With 2 bases removed from V and 2 bases from J, the gap between germline ends came to 9 bases. This CDR3 spans 15 amino acids. The germline V gene encodes CDR1 MNHNY and CDR2 SVGAGI (reference sequence). CDR3 sequence: CASSYGRDNTGELFF. Here the CDR3 DNA reads TGTGCCAGCAGTTACGGGCGGGACAACACCGGGGAGCTGTTTTTT.

V usage is TRBV7-2 and J usage is TRBJ2-2; D is undetermined. The CDR3 length is 15 residues. CDR1 SGHTA and CDR2 FQGNSA come from the germline V gene. Trimming took 1 base from V and 1 from J, leaving 7 bases between them. DNA for the CDR3: TGTGCCAGCAGCTTAGAGGTTTGGAACACCGGGGAGCTGTTTTTT. This sequence encodes CASSLEVWNTGELFF.

A word on this clone: Other DNA variants within this sample encode the same CDR3. This chain uses TRBV5-1 with TRBJ2-7; D ambiguous. The CDR3 runs 13 residues. CDR1 and CDR2 (germline): SGHRS, YFSETQ. Deletions cut 4 bases from V and 3 bases from J, with 11 bases between. As DNA, the CDR3 is TGCGCCAGCAGCCCAGTAGGAAGCTACGAGCAGTACTTC. Encoded protein: CASSPVGSYEQYF.

This rearrangement joins TRBV7-2 to TRBJ2-1; 7 nucleotides align to TRBD2. The germline CDR1 and CDR2 sequences are SGHTA and FQGNSA. The CDR3 totals 14 residues. Germline trimming cut 5 bases from V and 16 bases from J; bases unmatched to any gene: 17. The CDR3 DNA reads as TGTGCCAGCAGCACACTCAACCCGTGGGAGGGCTGCTTCTTC. It translates to CASSTLNPWEGCFF.

V usage is TRBV7-9 and J usage is TRBJ2-5; D is undetermined. Germline CDR1 SEHNR, CDR2 FQNEAQ (reference sequence). V lost 5 bases and J lost 1, with 11 bases in between. The CDR3 loop spans 14 amino acids. CDR3 sequence reads: CASSPPGRQETQYF. In DNA, the CDR3 is TGTGCCAGCAGCCCCCCCGGACGCCAAGAGACCCAGTACTTC.

This clone was seen only once. The chain uses TRBV28 and TRBJ2-1; 8 bases fit TRBD1. CDR1 and CDR2 (germline): MDHEN, SYDVKM. The CDR3 sequence is 15 residues long. With V trimmed by 6 bases and J by 6 bases, 10 bases remained unmatched. CDR3 sequence: CASRSPGTGLNEQFF. The CDR3 DNA reads as TGTGCCAGCAGGTCTCCCGGGACAGGACTCAATGAGCAGTTCTTC.

The rearrangement joins TRBV4-2 to TRBJ2-2, with D perhaps matching TRBD1 or TRBD2 (6 bases each). Trimming removed 4 bases at V and 2 bases at J, with 17 bases between. Germline V CDR1 and CDR2: LGHNA, YNFKEQ. The CDR3 sequence is 17 residues long. This CDR3 reads CASSPVGRDINTGELFF. CDR3 in DNA: TGTGCCAGCAGCCCAGTGGGGCGGGACATAAACACCGGGGAGCTGTTTTTT.

V and J are TRBV19 and TRBJ2-3; 10 bases agree with TRBD2. CDR1 and CDR2 from the germline V gene are LNHDA and SQIVND (reference sequence). The CDR3 length is 16 residues. V lost 7 bases to trimming and J lost 6 bases; unmatched junction nucleotides: 13. The CDR3 bases are TGTGCCAGTACCCGCCGGAGCGGGAGGGCCTTCGATACGCAGTATTTT. It is translated as CASTRRSGRAFDTQYF.

This clone was seen once. DNA for the CDR3: TGTGCCAGCAGCTCTCTGCTAGCGGGAGGGCCGAGAGGCCGGGAGACCCAGTACTTC. Its protein product is CASSSLLAGGPRGRETQYF. V and J are TRBV7-9 and TRBJ2-5; 12 nucleotides align to TRBD2. V lost 4 bases, J lost 5 bases, and 17 bases stayed unmatched. The CDR3 loop spans 19 amino acids. Germline V gene data show CDR1 as SEHNR and CDR2 as FQNEAQ (reference sequence).

V usage is TRBV6-4 and J usage is TRBJ1-4; TRBD1 agrees at 7 bases. Germline CDR1 is MRHNA and CDR2 is SNTAGT. The CDR3 spans 14 residues. J was trimmed by 10 bases and V by 5 bases; bases with no gene match: 10. The CDR3 spells CASSTGAYLGKLFF. The CDR3 DNA follows: TGTGCCAGCAGTACAGGGGCGTATCTGGGAAAACTGTTTTTT.

The J gene is TRBJ1-6, the V gene TRBV4-1; TRBD1 is a possible D gene (5 bases). CDR3 size: 16 residues. V was clipped by 6 bases and J by 3 bases, with 15 bases between them. Germline-derived CDR1 and CDR2 are MGHRA and YSYEKL. The CDR3 DNA reads as TGCGCCAGCAGAACGGACACGACGGTCTATAATTCACCCCTCCACTTT. Translating it yields CASRTDTTVYNSPLHF.